This T cell receptor beta chain was profiled in a study of regulatory T cells in long-lasting Graves disease. With 0 bases removed from V and 2 bases from J, the gap between germline ends came to 15 bases. The length of the CDR3 is 17 residues. Looked up from germline, CDR1 is SNHLY and CDR2 is FYNNEI. Arm-PCR of CDR3 regions with iRepertoire HTBI primers generated TCR beta libraries. A single record per CDR3 protein comes from TCRdb applying MiXCR to the multiplex PCR reads. The sample includes 510,000 or so distinct CDR3 sequences, around 13% of them seen just once. This clonotype was detected ten times or more. What it recognizes is unknown. Study-level points and caveats: Less diverse TCR repertoires were seen in persistent Graves' patients than in newly diagnosed ones. Persistent patients shared 2,500 to 3,000 public clonotypes among themselves. Newly diagnosed patients shared fewer, at about 890.

Time point here: newly diagnosed GD, antithyroid drugs for less than 3 months. TCR sequences were obtained from RNA taken from PBMCs. These data were also filed under a second study, of T cells in Graves' hyperthyroidism and ophthalmopathy. From that report: First-round RT-PCR targeting the TCR CDR3 was performed with the HTBI primer set.

The sequences come from peripheral blood mononuclear cells (PBMCs), collected at new diagnosis, from a patient treated with antithyroid drugs. The chain links TRBV2 to TRBJ2-3; maybe TRBD2 (6 bases). This TCR came from a woman in her 30s with Graves disease. The CDR3 is CASSEASKWRDTDTQYF. The CDR3 coding sequence is TGTGCCAGCAGTGAAGCGTCGAAGTGGCGGGACACAGATACGCAGTATTTT.